The 2 T cell receptor beta chains listed next were all sequenced from one sample in a study of spatial heterogeneity in lung cancer. Via MiXCR, TCRdb re-called the 5' RACE reads, giving one row per CDR3 protein. This table has 39,000 or so distinct CDR3 sequences, 3.1% appearing once. Time point specified: sample taken at primary tumor resection. The sample in question was normal lung tissue next to the tumor, obtained at surgery. Receptors originate from a male donor with early-stage non-small cell lung cancer.

This clonotype was seen at least ten times. This sequence joins TRBV5-1 and TRBJ2-7; tentatively, D is TRBD2 (6 bases). The V and J ends lost 4 bases and 1 base respectively, with 9 bases between them. Germline CDR1 SGHRS, CDR2 YFSETQ. This CDR3 is built from 13 residues. The CDR3 DNA reads TGCGCCAGCAGCACGGGACTTTCCTACGAGCAGTACTTC. Its translation: CASSTGLSYEQYF.

This clonotype was recorded at least ten times. The CDR3 region has the DNA TGTGCCAGCAGTACTCAGACAGGGGGTTGGACCGGGGAGCTGTTTTTT. It specifies CASSTQTGGWTGELFF. The chain is built from TRBV28 and TRBJ2-2; 9 nucleotides align to TRBD1. With 5 bases clipped from V and 5 bases from J, the junction kept 9 bases outside the gene matches. The germline V gene has CDR1 MDHEN and CDR2 SYDVKM. The CDR3 is 16 amino acids.